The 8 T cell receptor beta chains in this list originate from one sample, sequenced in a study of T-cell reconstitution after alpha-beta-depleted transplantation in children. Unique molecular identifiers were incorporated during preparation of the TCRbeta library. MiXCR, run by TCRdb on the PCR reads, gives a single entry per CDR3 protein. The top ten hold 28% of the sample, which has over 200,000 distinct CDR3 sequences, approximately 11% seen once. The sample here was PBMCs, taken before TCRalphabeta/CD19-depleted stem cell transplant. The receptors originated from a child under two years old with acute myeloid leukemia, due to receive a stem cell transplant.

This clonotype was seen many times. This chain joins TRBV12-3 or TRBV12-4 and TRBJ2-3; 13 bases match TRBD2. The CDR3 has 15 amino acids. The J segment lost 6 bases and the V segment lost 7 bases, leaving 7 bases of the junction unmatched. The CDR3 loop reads CASTPGLAGRDTQYF. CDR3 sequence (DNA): TGTGCCAGCACTCCGGGACTAGCGGGACGGGATACGCAGTATTTT.

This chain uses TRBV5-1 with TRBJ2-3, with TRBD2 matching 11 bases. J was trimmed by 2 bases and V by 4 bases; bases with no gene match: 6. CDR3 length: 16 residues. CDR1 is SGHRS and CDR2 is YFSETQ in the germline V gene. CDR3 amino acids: CASSRGTSGSTDTQYF. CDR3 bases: TGCGCCAGCAGCAGAGGGACTAGCGGTTCCACAGATACGCAGTATTTT.

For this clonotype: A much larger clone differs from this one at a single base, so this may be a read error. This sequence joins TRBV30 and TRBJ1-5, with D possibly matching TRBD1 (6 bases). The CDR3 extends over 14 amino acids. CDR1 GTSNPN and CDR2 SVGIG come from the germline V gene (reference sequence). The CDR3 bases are TGTGCCTGGAGTTGGACAGACGGCAATCAGCACCAGCATTTT. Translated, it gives CAWSWTDGNQHQHF.

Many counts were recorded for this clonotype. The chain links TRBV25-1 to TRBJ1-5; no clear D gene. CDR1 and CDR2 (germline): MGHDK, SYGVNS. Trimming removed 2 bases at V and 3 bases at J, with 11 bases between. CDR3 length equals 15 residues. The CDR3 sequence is CASSEAGGSNQPQHF. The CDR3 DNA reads TGTGCCAGCAGTGAAGCTGGCGGTTCCAATCAGCCCCAGCATTTT. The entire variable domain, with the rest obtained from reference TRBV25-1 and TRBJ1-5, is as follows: EADIYQTPRYLVIGTGKKITLECSQTMGHDKMYWYQQDPGMELHLIHYSYGVNSTEKGDLSSESTVSRIRTEHFPLTLESARPSHTSQYLCASSEAGGSNQPQHFGDGTRLSIL.

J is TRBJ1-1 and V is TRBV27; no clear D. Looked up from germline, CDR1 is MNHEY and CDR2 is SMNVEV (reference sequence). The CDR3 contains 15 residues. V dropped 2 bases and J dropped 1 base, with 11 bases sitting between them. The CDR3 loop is CASSLPSRKNTEAFF. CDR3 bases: TGTGCCAGCAGTTTACCTTCCAGAAAGAACACTGAAGCTTTCTTT.

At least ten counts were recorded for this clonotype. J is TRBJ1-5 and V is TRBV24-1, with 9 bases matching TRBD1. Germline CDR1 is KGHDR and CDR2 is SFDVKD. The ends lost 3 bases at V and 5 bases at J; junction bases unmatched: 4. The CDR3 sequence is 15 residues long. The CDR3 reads CATSDPGQGDQPQHF. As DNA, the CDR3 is TGTGCCACCAGTGATCCGGGACAGGGAGATCAGCCCCAGCATTTT.

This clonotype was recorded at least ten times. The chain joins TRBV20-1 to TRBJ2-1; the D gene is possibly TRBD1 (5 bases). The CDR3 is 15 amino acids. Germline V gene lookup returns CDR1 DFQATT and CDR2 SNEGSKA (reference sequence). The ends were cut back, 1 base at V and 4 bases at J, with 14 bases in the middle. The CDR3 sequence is CSARVLHTGYNEQFF. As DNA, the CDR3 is TGCAGTGCTAGAGTTCTTCACACAGGATACAATGAGCAGTTCTTC.

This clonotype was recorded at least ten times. CDR3 sequence reads: CASSSPPLTDTQYF. DNA for the CDR3: TGTGCCAGCAGTTCCCCACCACTCACAGATACGCAGTATTTT. This chain connects TRBV12-3 or TRBV12-4 to TRBJ2-3, with D unclear. Between the trimmed V and J ends, which lost 4 bases and 2 bases, there was a span of 10 bases. The CDR3 runs 14 residues.